What follows describes a single T cell receptor beta chain. Its antigen is unknown. Several immunoSEQ 96-well plates shared each subset's DNA, each plate a replicate. DNA at about 200 ng, roughly 27,000 T cell genomes, went into sorted-subset replicate PCRs. Some clones are missing from TCRdb's copy, which holds only in-frame ones; the method was immunoSEQ multiplex PCR. The data hold roughly 2,000,000 clones, with about 95% observed a single time. Trimming removed 5 bases at V and 9 bases at J, with 14 bases between. Germline lookup yields CDR1 SEHNR and CDR2 FQNEAQ (reference sequence). The CDR3 covers 13 residues. The naive CD8 fraction comprised CD45RO-negative cells positively selected for CCR7 and excluded terminally differentiated effector memory CD45RA+ cells. This entry belongs to a study of shared clonotypes between healthy human individuals. Overall study context: Each donor's CD4 naive and CD4 memory cells filled three plates apiece, CD8 naive two, and CD8 memory one. Whole-study results and caveats: Clonotype sharing across donors was expected to vary with sequencing depth.

The sequencing input was naive CD8+ T cells sorted from blood. The chain employs TRBV7-9 and TRBJ2-1; tentative D call: TRBD1 (6 bases). The receptor was isolated from a man younger than 35 in good health. In DNA, the CDR3 is TGTGCCAGCAGCACCACCGTACAGGGTGAGCAGTTCTTC. Its translation is CASSTTVQGEQFF.